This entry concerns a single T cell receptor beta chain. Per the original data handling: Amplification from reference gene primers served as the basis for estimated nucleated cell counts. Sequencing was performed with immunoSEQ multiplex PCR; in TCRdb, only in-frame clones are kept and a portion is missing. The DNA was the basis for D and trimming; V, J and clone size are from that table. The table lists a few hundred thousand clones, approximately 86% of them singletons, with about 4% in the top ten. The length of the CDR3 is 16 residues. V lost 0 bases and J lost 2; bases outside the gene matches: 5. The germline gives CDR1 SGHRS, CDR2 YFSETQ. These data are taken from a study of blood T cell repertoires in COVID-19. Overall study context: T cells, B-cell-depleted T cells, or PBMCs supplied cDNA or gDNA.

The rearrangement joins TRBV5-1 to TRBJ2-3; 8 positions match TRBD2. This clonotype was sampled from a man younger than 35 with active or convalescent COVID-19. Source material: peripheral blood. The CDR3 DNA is TGCGCCAGCAGCTTGGGGTCGGGAGGGGACACAGATACGCAGTATTTT. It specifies CASSLGSGGDTDTQYF. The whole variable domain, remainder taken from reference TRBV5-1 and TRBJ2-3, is KAGVTQTPRYLIKTRGQQVTLSCSPISGHRSVSWYQQTPGQGLQFLFEYFSETQRNKGNFPGRFSGRQFSNSRSEMNVSTLELGDSALYLCASSLGSGGDTDTQYFGPGTRLTVL.